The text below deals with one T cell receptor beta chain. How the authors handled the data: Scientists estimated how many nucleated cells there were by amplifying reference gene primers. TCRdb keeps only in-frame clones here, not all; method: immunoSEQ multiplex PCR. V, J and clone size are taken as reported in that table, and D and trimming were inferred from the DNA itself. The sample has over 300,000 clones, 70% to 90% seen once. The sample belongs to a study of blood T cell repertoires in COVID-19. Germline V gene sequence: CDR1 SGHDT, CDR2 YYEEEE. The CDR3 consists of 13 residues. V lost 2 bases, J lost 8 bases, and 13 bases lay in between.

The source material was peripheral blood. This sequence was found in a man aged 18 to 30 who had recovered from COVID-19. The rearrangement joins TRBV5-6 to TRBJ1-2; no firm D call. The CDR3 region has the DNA TGTGCCAGCAGCTTATCAGACTTCCGCGGCTACACCTTC. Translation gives CASSLSDFRGYTF.